The clone carrying this T cell receptor (beta chain) was detected a few times. Its antigen is still unknown. This entry is derived from a study of beta chain features in type 1 diabetes. Study conclusions and caveats: It was possible that PCR favored shorter templates, equally so in patients and controls.

Of the isolated RNA, all was reverse transcribed, and so the sequenced material was expressed TCRB transcripts. Profiling relied on immunoSEQ multiplex PCR, and the TCRdb table lists in-frame clones only, not all of them. The sample has hundreds of thousands of clones; approximately 30% are singletons. Per germline, CDR1 ENHRY and CDR2 SYGVKD. V was cut by 8 bases and J by 1 base, with 14 bases left in between. The CDR3 totals 14 residues. Material for sequencing was naive CD4+ T cells from blood. The chain couples TRBV10-3 to TRBJ2-5, with D perhaps TRBD2 (6 bases). The origin of this receptor is a man aged 18 to 29 in good health. CDR3 DNA: TGTGCCATCGGGCTTGGAGGGCTCCAAGAGACCCAGTACTTC. Its protein product is CAIGLGGLQETQYF.